The 20 T cell receptor beta chains below all came from one sample that was sequenced in a study of shared clonotypes between healthy human individuals. Here immunoSEQ multiplex PCR was the method, and the copy in TCRdb shows in-frame clones only, minus some. The sample consists of roughly 2.4 million clones, about 94% of them appearing once. The source material was naive CD4+ T cells sorted from blood. Stated subset: CD45RA+ positively selected. These receptors all stem from a man aged 18 to 29 in good health.

Worth noting for this clone: At the DNA level, this CDR3 is encoded by other sequences in the same sample as well. This chain connects TRBV5-4 to TRBJ1-1; D gene ambiguous. The germline V gene encodes CDR1 SGHNT and CDR2 YYREEE (reference sequence). The CDR3 sequence is 13 residues long. V was clipped by 1 base and J by 1 base, with 5 bases between them. In DNA form, the CDR3 reads TGTGCCAGCAGCTTGCCGCAGAACACTGAAGCTTTCTTT. This gives the protein CASSLPQNTEAFF.

The chain is built from TRBV7-9 and TRBJ1-6; no clear D. CDR3 length: 15 amino acids. Germline values: CDR1 SEHNR, CDR2 FQNEAQ (reference sequence). Trimming took off 4 bases at V and 5 bases at J, with 12 bases between the two ends. The CDR3 protein is CASSSWTGHNSPLHF. CDR3 nucleotides: TGTGCCAGCAGCTCCTGGACTGGGCATAATTCACCCCTCCACTTT.

This clone was seen once. The chain joins TRBV18 to TRBJ1-3, with D perhaps TRBD1 (6 bases). The germline V and J ends were trimmed by 2 bases and 3 bases, with 14 bases remaining between them. Germline V gene lookup returns CDR1 KGHSH and CDR2 LQKENI. The CDR3 extends over 16 amino acids. CDR3 region: CASSPNEGGIGNTIYF. Written as DNA, the CDR3 is TGTGCCAGCTCACCAAACGAAGGGGGTATTGGAAACACCATATATTTT.

The chain employs TRBV27 and TRBJ2-2; D is possibly TRBD1 (5 bases). Germline-derived CDR1 and CDR2 are MNHEY and SMNVEV (reference sequence). The V gene lost 7 bases and the J gene lost 5 bases, with 20 bases spanning the gap. The CDR3 sequence is 16 residues long. DNA for the CDR3: TGTGCCAGCACCTCTGGGGCCCTTCTAGGTACCGGGGAGCTGTTTTTT. Residues: CASTSGALLGTGELFF.

The chain employs TRBV5-6 and TRBJ1-2, with 8 bases aligning to TRBD1. Germline V gene data show CDR1 as SGHDT and CDR2 as YYEEEE. The length of the CDR3 is 14 residues. The V gene end was trimmed by 4 bases and the J gene end by 7 bases; junction bases not matched to a gene: 9. This CDR3 reads CASSPTARGPGYTF. The DNA for the CDR3 is TGTGCCAGCAGCCCGACCGCCAGGGGGCCTGGCTACACCTTC.

The chain has TRBV20-1 and TRBJ1-2; unclear D gene. Germline lookup yields CDR1 DFQATT and CDR2 SNEGSKA (reference sequence). The ends were cut back, 3 bases at V and 8 bases at J, with 10 bases in the middle. The CDR3 totals 11 residues. This CDR3 is CSARLDSGYTF. The CDR3, as DNA: TGCAGTGCTAGGCTCGATTCGGGCTACACCTTC.

This chain links TRBV6-6 with TRBJ2-5; maybe TRBD2 (6 bases). This CDR3 has 11 amino acids. From germline, CDR1 is MNHNY and CDR2 SVGAGI (reference sequence). V was trimmed by 10 bases and J by 5 bases, leaving 11 bases between them. The CDR3 here is CATRERETQYF. The CDR3 bases are TGTGCCACCCGGGAGAGGGAGACCCAGTACTTC.

The chain couples TRBV7-6 to TRBJ1-2; 8 bases agree with TRBD1. The V gene's germline CDR1 is SGHVS and CDR2 FNYEAQ. Trimming cost V 4 bases and J 8 bases; bases outside gene matches: 12. The CDR3 length is 15 residues. The CDR3 nucleotides are TGTGCCAGCAGCTCTCCCCAGACAGGGGCGGGAGGCTACACCTTC. Its protein is CASSSPQTGAGGYTF.

In regard to this clone: One end of the junction varies from germline; a read error may be responsible. V and J are TRBV7-7 and TRBJ2-2; 10 bases agree with TRBD2. The CDR3 runs to 20 residues. Germline V gene sequence: CDR1 SSHAT, CDR2 FNYEAQ (reference sequence). DNA for the CDR3: TGTGCTAGCAGCTTCCCGTCTCCGGGACTAGCGCCACCGAGCACCGGGGAGCTGTTTTTT. Translation gives CASSFPSPGLAPPSTGELFF.

The J gene is TRBJ2-3, the V gene TRBV21-1; the table gives TRBD1 as D, unverified against the DNA. TRBV21-1 corresponds to a pseudogene. The CDR3 has 17 residues. CDR3 bases: TGTGCCAGCAGCAAAGCGCCGACAGGGCGCGCGTCGGCTACGCAGTATTTT. Translating it yields CASSKAPTGRASATQYF.

The rearrangement joins TRBV10-1 to TRBJ1-1; tentative D call: TRBD1 (5 bases). Trimming pared 0 bases from V and 4 bases from J, leaving 9 bases between. The germline V gene encodes CDR1 WNHNN and CDR2 SYGVQD (reference sequence). The CDR3 is 14 residues long. CDR3 nucleotides: TGCGCCAGCAGTGAGTCCGCAGGGCCCACTGAAGCTTTCTTT. Its protein is CASSESAGPTEAFF.

The chain carries TRBV5-1 and TRBJ2-7; D ambiguous. CDR1 and CDR2 from the germline V gene are SGHRS and YFSETQ. The ends were cut back, 0 bases at V and 7 bases at J, with 11 bases in the middle. The CDR3 runs 13 residues. The DNA for the CDR3 is TGCGCCAGCAGCTTGGACTTTTCGCTTGAGCAGTACTTC. As protein: CASSLDFSLEQYF.

This clone was seen only once. J is TRBJ2-1 and V is TRBV2, with D tentatively TRBD1 (6 bases). Germline CDR1 is SNHLY and CDR2 is FYNNEI. The CDR3 has 15 amino acids. V gave up 6 bases and J gave up 2 bases, with 14 bases separating them. The CDR3 spells CASSANGGTYNEQFF. The CDR3 DNA is TGTGCCAGCAGCGCAAATGGGGGCACCTACAATGAGCAGTTCTTC.

The chain is built from TRBV2 and TRBJ2-2, with 9 positions matching TRBD2. This CDR3 region has 17 residues. Germline lookup yields CDR1 SNHLY and CDR2 FYNNEI. J lost 0 bases, V lost 7 bases, and 9 bases had no gene match. The CDR3 here is CASKETSGISNTGELFF. The CDR3 DNA follows: TGTGCCAGCAAAGAGACTAGCGGAATATCGAACACCGGGGAGCTGTTTTTT.

This chain joins TRBV30 and TRBJ1-4; 8 nucleotides line up with TRBD1. This CDR3 contains 13 residues. V shed 6 bases, J shed 5 bases, and the junction held 5 bases outside the gene matches. Germline V gene lookup returns CDR1 GTSNPN and CDR2 SVGIG (reference sequence). CDR3 residues: CACTQGANEKLFF. Written as DNA, the CDR3 is TGTGCCTGTACTCAGGGGGCAAATGAAAAACTGTTTTTT.

This clone was seen once. V and J are TRBV10-2 and TRBJ2-7; unclear D gene. V lost 4 bases to trimming and J lost 4 bases, with 8 bases between them. Germline V gene data show CDR1 as WSHSY and CDR2 as SAAADI. This CDR3 spans 12 amino acids. The CDR3 sequence is CASSANLYEQYF. The CDR3 nucleotides read TGCGCCAGCAGTGCCAACCTTTACGAGCAGTACTTC.

The chain links TRBV14 to TRBJ1-4; 9 nucleotides align to TRBD1. The CDR3 consists of 15 residues. Germline V gene lookup returns CDR1 SGHDN and CDR2 FVKESK. The V gene end was trimmed by 4 bases and the J gene end by 8 bases; junction bases not matched to a gene: 8. The CDR3 protein is CASSLSGTGREKLFF. Written as DNA, the CDR3 is TGTGCCAGCAGCCTTTCCGGGACAGGGCGCGAAAAACTGTTTTTT.

The V and J genes are TRBV5-1 and TRBJ1-6; D uncertain. This CDR3 has 15 amino acids. Trimming pared 4 bases from V and 0 bases from J, leaving 8 bases between. The germline V gene has CDR1 SGHRS and CDR2 YFSETQ. The CDR3 DNA follows: TGCGCCAGCAGCGCCGACGGCTCCTATAATTCACCCCTCCACTTT. Amino acid sequence: CASSADGSYNSPLHF. Together with reference TRBV5-1 and TRBJ1-6, the CDR3 gives the full variable domain: KAGVTQTPRYLIKTRGQQVTLSCSPISGHRSVSWYQQTPGQGLQFLFEYFSETQRNKGNFPGRFSGRQFSNSRSEMNVSTLELGDSALYLCASSADGSYNSPLHFGNGTRLTVT.

The rearrangement links TRBV13 to TRBJ1-1; D is uncertain. Germline assignment: CDR1 PRHDT and CDR2 FYEKMQ (reference sequence). CDR3 length: 13 residues. Trimming took off 6 bases at V and 0 bases at J, with 8 bases between the two ends. The CDR3 sequence is CASSSAVNTEAFF. The DNA of the CDR3 is TGTGCCAGCAGTTCCGCCGTGAACACTGAAGCTTTCTTT.

This chain uses TRBV11-3 with TRBJ2-3, with 7 bases that match TRBD2. Germline values: CDR1 SGHNT, CDR2 YENEEA. J was trimmed by 0 bases and V by 5 bases; bases with no gene match: 2. CDR3 length: 14 residues. Here the CDR3 reads CASSLAASTDTQYF. CDR3 coding DNA: TGTGCCAGCAGCCTAGCGGCAAGCACAGATACGCAGTATTTT.